This T cell receptor beta chain stems from a study of blood T cell repertoires in COVID-19. Whole-study context: The origin of the acute and convalescent COVID-19 samples was the United States, Italy and Spain.

In the authors' workflow: Amplification with reference gene primers provided the estimates of nucleated cell counts. The repertoire was sequenced with immunoSEQ multiplex PCR; TCRdb's copy has only in-frame clones and lacks some. V, J and clone size derive from that table, while D and trimming were established from the DNA sequence. The data show about 190,000 clones, 86% seen once. CDR1 and CDR2 from the germline V gene are MNHEY and SMNVEV (reference sequence). CDR3 length: 11 residues. Trimming shortened V by 5 bases and J by 7 bases, and 8 bases separated the two germline ends. Study members were between roughly 18 and 100 years old and lived in 24 US regions. Donors were grouped by their self-reported clinical history.

Sequenced input: PBMCs or T cells enriched from blood (not recorded which). V usage is TRBV27 and J usage is TRBJ1-1; D is perhaps TRBD1 (5 bases). This TCR derives from a woman in her forties in a cohort exposed to, infected with or recovered from COVID-19 (not recorded which). For the CDR3, the DNA is TGTGCCAGCAGTCAGGGCGGTGAAGCTTTCTTT. It specifies CASSQGGEAFF.